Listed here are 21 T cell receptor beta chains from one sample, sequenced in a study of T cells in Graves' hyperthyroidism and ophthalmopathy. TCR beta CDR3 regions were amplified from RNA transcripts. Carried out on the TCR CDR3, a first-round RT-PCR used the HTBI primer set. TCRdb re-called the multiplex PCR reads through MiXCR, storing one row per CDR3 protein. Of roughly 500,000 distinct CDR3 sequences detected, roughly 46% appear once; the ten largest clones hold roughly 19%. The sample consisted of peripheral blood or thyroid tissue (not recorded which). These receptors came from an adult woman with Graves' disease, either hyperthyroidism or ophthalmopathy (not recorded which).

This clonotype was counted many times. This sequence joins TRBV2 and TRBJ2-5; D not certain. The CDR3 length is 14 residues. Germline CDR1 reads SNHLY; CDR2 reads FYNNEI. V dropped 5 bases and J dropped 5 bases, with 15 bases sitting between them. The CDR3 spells CASSPLTSLETQYF. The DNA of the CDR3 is TGTGCCAGCAGTCCCCTTACCAGTCTCGAGACCCAGTACTTC.

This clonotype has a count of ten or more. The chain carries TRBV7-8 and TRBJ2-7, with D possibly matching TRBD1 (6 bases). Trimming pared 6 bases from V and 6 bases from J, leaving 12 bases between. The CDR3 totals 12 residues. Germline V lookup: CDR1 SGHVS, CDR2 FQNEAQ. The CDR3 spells CASRTGKGEQYF. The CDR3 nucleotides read TGTGCCAGCAGAACAGGGAAAGGCGAGCAGTACTTC.

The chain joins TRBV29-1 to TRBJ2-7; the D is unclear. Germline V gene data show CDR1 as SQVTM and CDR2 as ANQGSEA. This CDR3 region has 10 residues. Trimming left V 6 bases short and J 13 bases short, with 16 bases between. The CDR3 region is CSVPMVGFYF. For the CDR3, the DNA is TGCAGCGTCCCCATGGTCGGGTTCTACTTC.

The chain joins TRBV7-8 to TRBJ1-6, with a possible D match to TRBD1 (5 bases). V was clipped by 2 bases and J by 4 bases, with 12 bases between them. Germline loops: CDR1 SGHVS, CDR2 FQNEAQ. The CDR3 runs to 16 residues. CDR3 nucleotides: TGTGCCAGCAGCTTATTACCAGGGTGGTATAATTCACCCCTCCACTTT. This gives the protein CASSLLPGWYNSPLHF.

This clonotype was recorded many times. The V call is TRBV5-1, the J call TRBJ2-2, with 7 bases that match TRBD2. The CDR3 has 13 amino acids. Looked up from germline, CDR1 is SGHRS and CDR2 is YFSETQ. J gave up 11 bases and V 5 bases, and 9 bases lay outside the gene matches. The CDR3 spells CASRRAGRPELFF. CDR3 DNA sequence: TGCGCCAGCAGGAGAGCGGGACGGCCAGAGCTGTTTTTT.

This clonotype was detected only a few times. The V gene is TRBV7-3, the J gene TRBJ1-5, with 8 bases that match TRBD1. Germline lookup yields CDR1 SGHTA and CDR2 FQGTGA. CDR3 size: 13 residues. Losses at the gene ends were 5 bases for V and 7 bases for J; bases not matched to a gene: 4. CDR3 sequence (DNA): TGTGCCAGCAGCCGACAGGGGAGCCAGCCCCAGCATTTT. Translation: CASSRQGSQPQHF.

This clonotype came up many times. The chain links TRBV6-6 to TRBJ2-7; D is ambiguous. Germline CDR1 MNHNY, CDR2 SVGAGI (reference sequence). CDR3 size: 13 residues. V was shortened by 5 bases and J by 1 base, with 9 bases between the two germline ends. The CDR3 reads CASSPTSSYEQYF. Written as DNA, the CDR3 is TGTGCCAGCAGTCCCACCTCGTCCTACGAGCAGTACTTC.

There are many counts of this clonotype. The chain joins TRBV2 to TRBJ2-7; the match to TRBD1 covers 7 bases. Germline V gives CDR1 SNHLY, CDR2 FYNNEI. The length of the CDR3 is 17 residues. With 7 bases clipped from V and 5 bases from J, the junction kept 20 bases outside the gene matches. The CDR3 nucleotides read TGTGCCAGCACGGGACAGACCATCCGCCTTTCGGTGGACGAGCAGTACTTC. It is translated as CASTGQTIRLSVDEQYF.

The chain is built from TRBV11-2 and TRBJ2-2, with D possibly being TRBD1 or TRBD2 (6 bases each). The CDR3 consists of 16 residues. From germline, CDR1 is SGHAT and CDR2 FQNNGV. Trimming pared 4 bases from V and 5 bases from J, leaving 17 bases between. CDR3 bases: TGTGCCAGCAGCTCGAGGGACACTCGGGGGACCGGGGAGCTGTTTTTT. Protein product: CASSSRDTRGTGELFF. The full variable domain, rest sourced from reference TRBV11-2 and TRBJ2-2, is EAGVAQSPRYKIIEKRQSVAFWCNPISGHATLYWYQQILGQGPKLLIQFQNNGVVDDSQLPKDRFSAERLKGVDSTLKIQPAKLEDSAVYLCASSSRDTRGTGELFFGEGSRLTVL.

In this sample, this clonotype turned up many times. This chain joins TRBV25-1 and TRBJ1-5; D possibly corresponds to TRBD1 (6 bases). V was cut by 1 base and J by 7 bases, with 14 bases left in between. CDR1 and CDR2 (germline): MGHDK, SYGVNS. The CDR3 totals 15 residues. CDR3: CASSEFTAQGQPQHF. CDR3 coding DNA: TGTGCCAGCAGTGAATTTACAGCCCAGGGGCAGCCCCAGCATTTT.

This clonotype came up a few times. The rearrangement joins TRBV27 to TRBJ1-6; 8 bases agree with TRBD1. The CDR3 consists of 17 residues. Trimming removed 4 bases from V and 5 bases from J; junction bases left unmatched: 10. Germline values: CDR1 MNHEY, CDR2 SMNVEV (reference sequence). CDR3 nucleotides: TGTGCCAGCAGTTCCTTAGGACAGGGCAGTAATAATTCACCCCTCCACTTT. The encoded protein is CASSSLGQGSNNSPLHF.

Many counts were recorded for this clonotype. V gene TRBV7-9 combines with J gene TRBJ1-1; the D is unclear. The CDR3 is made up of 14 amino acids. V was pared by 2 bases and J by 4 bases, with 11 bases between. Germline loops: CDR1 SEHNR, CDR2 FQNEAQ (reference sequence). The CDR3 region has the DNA TGTGCCAGCAGCTTAAACGTCCTGGGCACTGAAGCTTTCTTT. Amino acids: CASSLNVLGTEAFF.

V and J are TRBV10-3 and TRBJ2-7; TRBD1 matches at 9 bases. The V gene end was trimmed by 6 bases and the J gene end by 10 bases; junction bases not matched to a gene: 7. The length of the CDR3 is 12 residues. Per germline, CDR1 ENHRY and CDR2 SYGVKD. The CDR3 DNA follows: TGTGCCATCAGGGAAAGACAGGGGGATCAGTACTTC. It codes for CAIRERQGDQYF.

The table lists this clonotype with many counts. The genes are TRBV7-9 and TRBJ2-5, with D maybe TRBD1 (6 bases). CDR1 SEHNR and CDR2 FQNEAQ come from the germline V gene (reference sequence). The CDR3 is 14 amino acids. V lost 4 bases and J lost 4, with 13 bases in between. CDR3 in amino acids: CASSYSWGRETQYF. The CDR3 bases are TGTGCCAGCAGCTATTCATGGGGGCGAGAGACCCAGTACTTC.

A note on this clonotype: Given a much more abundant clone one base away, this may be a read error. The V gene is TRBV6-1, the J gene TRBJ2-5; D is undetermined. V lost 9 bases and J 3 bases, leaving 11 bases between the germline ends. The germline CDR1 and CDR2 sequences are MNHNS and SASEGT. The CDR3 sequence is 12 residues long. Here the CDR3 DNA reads TGTGCCAGGCGAGGATTGGAAGAGACCCAGTACTTC. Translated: CARRGLEETQYF.

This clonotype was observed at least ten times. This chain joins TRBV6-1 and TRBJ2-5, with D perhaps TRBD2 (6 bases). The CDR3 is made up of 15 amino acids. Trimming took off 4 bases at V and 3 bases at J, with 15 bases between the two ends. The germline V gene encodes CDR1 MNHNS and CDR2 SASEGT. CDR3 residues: CASSVVGTPEETQYF. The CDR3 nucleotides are TGTGCCAGCAGTGTTGTGGGGACTCCCGAAGAGACCCAGTACTTC.

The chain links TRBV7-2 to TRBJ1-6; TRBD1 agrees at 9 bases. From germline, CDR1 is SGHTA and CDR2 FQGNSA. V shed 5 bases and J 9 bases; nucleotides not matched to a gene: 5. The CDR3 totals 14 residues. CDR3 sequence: CASSPGTGLSPLHF. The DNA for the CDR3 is TGTGCCAGCAGCCCCGGGACAGGGCTTTCACCCCTCCACTTT.

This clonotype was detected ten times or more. CDR3 loop: CASSSGPDTEAFF. The CDR3 nucleotides are TGTGCCAGCAGCTCGGGACCTGACACTGAAGCTTTCTTT. J is TRBJ1-1 and V is TRBV12-3 or TRBV12-4; D possibly corresponds to TRBD1 (5 bases). CDR3 size: 13 residues. V gave up 6 bases and J gave up 3 bases, with 11 bases separating them.

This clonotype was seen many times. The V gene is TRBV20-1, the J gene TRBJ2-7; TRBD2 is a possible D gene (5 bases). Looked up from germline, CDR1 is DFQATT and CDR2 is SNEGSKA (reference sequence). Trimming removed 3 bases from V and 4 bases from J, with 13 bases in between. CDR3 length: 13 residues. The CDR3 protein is CSARTGYIYEQYF. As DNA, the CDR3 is TGCAGTGCTAGGACGGGATATATATACGAGCAGTACTTC.

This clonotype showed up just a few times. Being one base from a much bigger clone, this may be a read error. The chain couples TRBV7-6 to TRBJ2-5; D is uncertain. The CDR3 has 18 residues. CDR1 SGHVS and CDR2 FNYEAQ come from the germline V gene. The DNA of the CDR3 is TGTGCCAGCAGCCCGACGCCCCCCGCTAGTCTGAGACAAGAGGCCCAGTACTTC. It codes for CASSPTPPASLRQEAQYF.

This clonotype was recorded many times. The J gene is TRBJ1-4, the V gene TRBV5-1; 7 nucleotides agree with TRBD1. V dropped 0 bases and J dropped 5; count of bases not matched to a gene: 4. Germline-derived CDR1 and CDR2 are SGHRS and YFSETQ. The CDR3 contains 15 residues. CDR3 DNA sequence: TGCGCCAGCAGCTTGGGGGACAGTGGGAATGAAAAACTGTTTTTT. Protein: CASSLGDSGNEKLFF. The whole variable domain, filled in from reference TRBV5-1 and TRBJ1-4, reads KAGVTQTPRYLIKTRGQQVTLSCSPISGHRSVSWYQQTPGQGLQFLFEYFSETQRNKGNFPGRFSGRQFSNSRSEMNVSTLELGDSALYLCASSLGDSGNEKLFFGSGTQLSVL.